This T cell receptor beta chain was captured by sequencing in a study of shared clonotypes between healthy human individuals. CD45RO-negative, CCR7-positively selected cells formed the naive CD8 fraction, excluding terminally differentiated effector memory CD45RA+ cells. Assay: immunoSEQ multiplex PCR; the TCRdb copy retains only in-frame clones and omits some. The sample has fewer than 850,000 clones; 90% to 98% are singletons. CDR3 length: 14 amino acids. The V and J ends lost 5 bases and 5 bases respectively, with 16 bases between them. Germline V lookup: CDR1 MDHEN, CDR2 SYDVKM. This chain uses TRBV28 with TRBJ2-7; D is perhaps TRBD1 (5 bases). The sequence was collected from a man under 40 in good health. Sequencing input: naive CD8+ T cells sorted from blood. The CDR3 reads CASSPSQGTHEQYF. The CDR3 region has the DNA TGTGCCAGCAGTCCCTCCCAGGGAACGCACGAGCAGTACTTC.